The T cell receptor (beta chain) described here comes from a study of naive and memory T cell subsets. The study's findings and limits: Naive repertoires, especially CD8, held a few larger clonotypes, possibly memory cells re-expressing CD45RA.

The sample holds one count of this clonotype. Its antigen is unknown. The CDR3 covers 11 residues. The V and J ends lost 6 bases and 10 bases respectively, with 10 bases between them. The germline V gene has CDR1 SEHNR and CDR2 FQNEAQ (reference sequence). From the second PCR step, alpha and beta chains were amplified apart. CD4 T cells were positively selected, then CD8 T cells from the CD4-negative fraction. Two oligonucleotides, mixed equimolar, formed the beta constant-region primer covering TRBC1 and TRBC2. The ligated cDNA underwent four PCR rounds using SP2 and nested alpha and beta constant-region primers. TCRdb used MiXCR to reprocess the UMI-ligation and nested PCR reads, holding one entry per CDR3 protein. Of about 82,000 distinct CDR3 sequences listed, about 10% are singletons.

Sequencing used naive CD8+ T cells from blood. The V gene is TRBV7-9, the J gene TRBJ2-1; the D is unclear. This TCR was sampled from a human donor in good health. The CDR3 DNA is TGTGCCAGCAGTTCTATGGGAGAGCAGTTCTTC. This translates into CASSSMGEQFF.